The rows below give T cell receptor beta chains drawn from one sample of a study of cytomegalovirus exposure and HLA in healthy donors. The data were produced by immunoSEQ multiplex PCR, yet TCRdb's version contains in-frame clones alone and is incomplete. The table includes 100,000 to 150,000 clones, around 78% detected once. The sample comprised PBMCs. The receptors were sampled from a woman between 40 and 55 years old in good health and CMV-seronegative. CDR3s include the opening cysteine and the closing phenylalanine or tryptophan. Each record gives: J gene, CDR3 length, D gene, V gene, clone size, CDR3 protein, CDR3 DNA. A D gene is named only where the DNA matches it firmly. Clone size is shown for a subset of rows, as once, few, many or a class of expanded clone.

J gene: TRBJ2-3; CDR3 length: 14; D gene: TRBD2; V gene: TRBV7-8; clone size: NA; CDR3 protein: CASTWRETSDTQYF; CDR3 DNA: TGTGCCAGCACTTGGCGGGAGACATCAGATACGCAGTATTTT
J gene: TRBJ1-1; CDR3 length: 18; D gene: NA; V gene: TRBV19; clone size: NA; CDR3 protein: CASSSIREGAVLNTEAFF; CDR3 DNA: TGTGCCAGTAGTTCTATCAGAGAGGGCGCGGTATTGAACACTGAAGCTTTCTTT
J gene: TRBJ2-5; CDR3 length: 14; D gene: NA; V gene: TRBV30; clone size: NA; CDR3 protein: CACNRALVAETQYF; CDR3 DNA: TGTGCCTGTAACAGGGCCCTTGTAGCAGAGACCCAGTACTTC
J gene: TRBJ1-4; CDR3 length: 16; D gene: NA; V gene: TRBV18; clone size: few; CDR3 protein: CASSPAVGGRNEKLFF; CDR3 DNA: TGTGCCAGCTCACCGGCAGTTGGGGGCAGAAATGAAAAACTGTTTTTT
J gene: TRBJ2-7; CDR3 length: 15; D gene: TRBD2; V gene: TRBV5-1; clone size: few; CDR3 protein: CASSYSGGSLNEQYF; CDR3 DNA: TGCGCCAGCAGCTATAGCGGGGGGAGTCTGAACGAGCAGTACTTC
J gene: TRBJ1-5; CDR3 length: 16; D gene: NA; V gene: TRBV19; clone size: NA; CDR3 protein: CASSIGLERRDQPQHF; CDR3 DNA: TGTGCCAGTAGTATTGGTCTCGAAAGGAGGGATCAGCCCCAGCATTTT
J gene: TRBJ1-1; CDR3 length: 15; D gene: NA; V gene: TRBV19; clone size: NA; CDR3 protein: CASSVGLGDGTEAFF; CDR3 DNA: TGTGCCAGTAGTGTGGGACTGGGCGACGGAACTGAAGCTTTCTTT
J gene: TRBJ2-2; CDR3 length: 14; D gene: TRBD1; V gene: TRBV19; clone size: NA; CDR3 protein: CASSMTGETGELFF; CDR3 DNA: TGTGCCAGTAGTATGACAGGGGAGACCGGGGAGCTGTTTTTT
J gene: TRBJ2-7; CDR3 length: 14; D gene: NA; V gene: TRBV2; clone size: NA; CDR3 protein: CASRTGRPSYEQYF; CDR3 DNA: TGTGCCAGCAGAACAGGGAGACCCTCCTACGAGCAGTACTTC
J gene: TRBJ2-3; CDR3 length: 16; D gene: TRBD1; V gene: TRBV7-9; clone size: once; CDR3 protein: CASSLPTGRKADTQYF; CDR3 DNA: TGTGCCAGCAGCTTGCCGACAGGGCGGAAGGCAGATACGCAGTATTTT
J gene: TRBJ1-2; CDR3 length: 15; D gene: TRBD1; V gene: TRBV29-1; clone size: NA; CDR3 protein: CSVDSDRLGGYGYTF; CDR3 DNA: TGCAGCGTTGATTCGGACAGGCTGGGGGGCTATGGCTACACCTTC
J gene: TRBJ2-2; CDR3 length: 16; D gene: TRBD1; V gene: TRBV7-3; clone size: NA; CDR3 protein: CASSLGGQGAVGELFF; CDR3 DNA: TGTGCCAGCAGCTTAGGCGGACAGGGGGCTGTCGGGGAGCTGTTTTTT
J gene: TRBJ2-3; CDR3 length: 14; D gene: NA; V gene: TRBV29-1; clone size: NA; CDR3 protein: CSVDRTTSTDTQYF; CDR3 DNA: TGCAGCGTTGATAGGACTACTAGCACAGATACGCAGTATTTT
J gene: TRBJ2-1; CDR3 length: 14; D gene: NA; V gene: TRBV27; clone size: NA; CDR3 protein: CASSFSRGYNEQFF; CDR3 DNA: TGTGCCAGCAGTTTTTCCAGGGGTTACAATGAGCAGTTCTTC
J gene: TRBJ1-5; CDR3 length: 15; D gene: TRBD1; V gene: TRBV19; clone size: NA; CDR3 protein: CASRQDRSSNQPQHF; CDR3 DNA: TGTGCCAGTAGACAGGACAGGTCGAGCAATCAGCCCCAGCATTTT
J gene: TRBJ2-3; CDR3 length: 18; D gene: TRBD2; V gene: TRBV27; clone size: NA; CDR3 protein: CASSILPSSGGAPHTQYF; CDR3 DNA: TGTGCCAGCAGCATTCTTCCCTCTAGCGGGGGGGCCCCCCATACGCAGTATTTT
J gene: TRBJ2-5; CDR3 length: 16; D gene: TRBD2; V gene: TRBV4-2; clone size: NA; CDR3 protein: CASSPGLAGLQETQYF; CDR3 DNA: TGTGCCAGCAGCCCTGGACTAGCGGGGCTCCAAGAGACCCAGTACTTC
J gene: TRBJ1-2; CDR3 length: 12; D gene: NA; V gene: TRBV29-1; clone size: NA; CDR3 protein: CSAERPNYGYTF; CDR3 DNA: TGCAGCGCTGAGCGTCCTAACTATGGCTACACCTTC
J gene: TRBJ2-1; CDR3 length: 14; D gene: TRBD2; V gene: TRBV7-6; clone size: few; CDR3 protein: CASSLSDGGNEQFF; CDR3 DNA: TGTGCCAGCAGCCTCTCCGACGGGGGGAATGAGCAGTTCTTC
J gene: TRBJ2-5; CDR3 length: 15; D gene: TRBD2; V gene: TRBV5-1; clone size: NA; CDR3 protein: CASRIDGTSSETQYF; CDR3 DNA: TGCGCCAGCAGGATCGATGGGACTAGTTCGGAGACCCAGTACTTC
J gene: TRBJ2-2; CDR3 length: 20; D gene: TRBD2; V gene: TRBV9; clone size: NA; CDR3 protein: CASSANKGRASGRDTGELFF; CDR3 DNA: TGTGCCAGCAGCGCCAACAAGGGCAGGGCGAGCGGGAGGGACACCGGGGAGCTGTTTTTT
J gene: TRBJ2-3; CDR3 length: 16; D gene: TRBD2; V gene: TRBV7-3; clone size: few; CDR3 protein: CASSQRGGFATDTQYF; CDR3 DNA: TGTGCCAGCAGCCAGCGGGGGGGATTTGCCACAGATACGCAGTATTTT
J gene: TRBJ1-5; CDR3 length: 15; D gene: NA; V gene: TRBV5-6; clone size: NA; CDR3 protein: CASSLALGVVQPQHF; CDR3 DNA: TGTGCCAGCAGCTTGGCCTTAGGAGTCGTTCAGCCCCAGCATTTT
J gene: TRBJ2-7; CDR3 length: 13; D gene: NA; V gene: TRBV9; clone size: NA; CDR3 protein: CASSVGTAHEQYF; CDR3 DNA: TGTGCCAGCAGCGTAGGGACTGCCCACGAGCAGTACTTC
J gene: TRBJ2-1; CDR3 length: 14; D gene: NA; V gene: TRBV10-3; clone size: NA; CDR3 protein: CAISESPARPEQFF; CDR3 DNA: TGTGCCATCAGTGAGTCCCCAGCGAGACCTGAGCAGTTCTTC
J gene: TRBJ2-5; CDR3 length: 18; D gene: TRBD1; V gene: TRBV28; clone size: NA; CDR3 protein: CASSSGTGGLSGQETQYF; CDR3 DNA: TGTGCCAGCAGTTCCGGGACAGGGGGTCTTTCGGGGCAAGAGACCCAGTACTTC
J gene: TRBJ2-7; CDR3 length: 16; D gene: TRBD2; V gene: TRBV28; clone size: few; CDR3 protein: CASSIGLAVLSYEQYF; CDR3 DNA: TGTGCCAGCAGTATCGGACTAGCGGTGTTGTCCTACGAGCAGTACTTC
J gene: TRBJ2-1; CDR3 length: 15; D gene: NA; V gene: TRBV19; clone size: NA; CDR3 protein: CASSRETNRGNEQFF; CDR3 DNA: TGTGCCAGTAGTAGGGAGACCAATCGGGGCAATGAGCAGTTCTTC
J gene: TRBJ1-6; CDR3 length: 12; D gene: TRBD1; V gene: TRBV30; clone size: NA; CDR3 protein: CAWSVGRGPLHF; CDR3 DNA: TGTGCCTGGAGTGTAGGCAGGGGGCCACTCCACTTT
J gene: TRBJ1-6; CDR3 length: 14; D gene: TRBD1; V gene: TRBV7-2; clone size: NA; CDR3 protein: CASRLQGFESPLHF; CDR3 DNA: TGTGCCAGCAGACTACAGGGGTTCGAGTCACCCCTCCACTTT
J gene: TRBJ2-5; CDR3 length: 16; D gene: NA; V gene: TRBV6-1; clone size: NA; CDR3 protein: CASSVLARGPSETQYF; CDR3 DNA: TGTGCCAGCAGTGTCTTGGCCCGCGGCCCGTCGGAGACCCAGTACTTC
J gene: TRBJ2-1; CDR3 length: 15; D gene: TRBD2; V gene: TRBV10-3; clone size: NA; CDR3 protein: CAISERGGLDDEQFF; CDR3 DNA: TGTGCCATCAGTGAGAGGGGAGGGCTAGACGATGAGCAGTTCTTC
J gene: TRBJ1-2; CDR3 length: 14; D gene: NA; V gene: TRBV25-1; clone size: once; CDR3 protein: CASSEFDRLYGYTF; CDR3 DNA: TGTGCCAGCAGTGAATTTGACAGACTCTATGGCTACACCTTC
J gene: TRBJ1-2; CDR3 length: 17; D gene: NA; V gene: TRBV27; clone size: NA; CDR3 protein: CASSPTGTSDSIGGYTF; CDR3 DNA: TGTGCCAGCAGTCCAACCGGGACATCTGATTCCATCGGTGGCTACACCTTC
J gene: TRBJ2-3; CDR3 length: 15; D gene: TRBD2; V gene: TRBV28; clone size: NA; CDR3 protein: CASSLWDAGGGTQYF; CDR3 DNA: TGTGCCAGCAGTTTATGGGATGCGGGGGGGGGTACGCAGTATTTT
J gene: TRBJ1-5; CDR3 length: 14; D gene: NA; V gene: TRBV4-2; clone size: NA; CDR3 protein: CASSHVGAYQPQHF; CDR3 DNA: TGTGCCAGCAGCCACGTGGGAGCTTATCAGCCCCAGCATTTT
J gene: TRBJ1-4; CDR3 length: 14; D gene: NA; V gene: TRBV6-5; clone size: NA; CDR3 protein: CASSYGPGGEKLFF; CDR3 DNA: TGTGCCAGCAGTTACGGGCCAGGAGGTGAAAAACTGTTTTTT
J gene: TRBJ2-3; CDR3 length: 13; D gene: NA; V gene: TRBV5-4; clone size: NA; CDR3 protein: CASSPGNTDTQYF; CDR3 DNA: TGTGCCAGCAGCCCCGGGAACACAGATACGCAGTATTTT
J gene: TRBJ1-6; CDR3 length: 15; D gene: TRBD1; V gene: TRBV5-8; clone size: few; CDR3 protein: CASSYQGAWGSPLHF; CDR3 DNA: TGTGCCAGCAGCTATCAGGGGGCGTGGGGTTCACCCCTCCACTTT
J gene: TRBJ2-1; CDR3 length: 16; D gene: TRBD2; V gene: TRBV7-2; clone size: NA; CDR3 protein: CASSLAGTSGSGEQFF; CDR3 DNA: TGTGCCAGCAGCTTAGCCGGGACTAGCGGGAGCGGTGAGCAGTTCTTC
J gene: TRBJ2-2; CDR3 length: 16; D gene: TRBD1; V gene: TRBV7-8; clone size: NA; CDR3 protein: CASSLATGQGFRELFF; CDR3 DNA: TGTGCCAGCAGCTTAGCCACCGGACAGGGGTTTAGGGAGCTGTTTTTT
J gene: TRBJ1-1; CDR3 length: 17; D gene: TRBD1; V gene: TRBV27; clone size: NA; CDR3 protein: CASREPDRDWWSTEAFF; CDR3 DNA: TGTGCCAGCAGAGAACCAGACAGGGACTGGTGGAGCACTGAAGCTTTCTTT
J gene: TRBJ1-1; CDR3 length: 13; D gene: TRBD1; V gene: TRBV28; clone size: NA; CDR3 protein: CASSLDRDSEAFF; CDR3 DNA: TGTGCCAGCAGTTTGGACAGGGATTCTGAAGCTTTCTTT
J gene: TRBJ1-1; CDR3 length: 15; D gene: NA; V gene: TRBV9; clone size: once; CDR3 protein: CASSSGTGLNTEAFF; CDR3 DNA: TGTGCCAGCAGCTCGGGAACAGGGCTGAACACTGAAGCTTTCTTT
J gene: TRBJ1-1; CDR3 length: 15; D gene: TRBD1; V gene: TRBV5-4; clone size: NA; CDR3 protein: CASSISPGQGSGAFF; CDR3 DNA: TGTGCCAGCAGCATATCACCGGGACAGGGGAGTGGAGCTTTCTTT
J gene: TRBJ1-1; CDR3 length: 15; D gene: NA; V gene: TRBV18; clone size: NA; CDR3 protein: CASSPQEGTRREAFF; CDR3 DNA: TGTGCCAGCTCACCACAGGAGGGAACTCGACGTGAAGCTTTCTTT
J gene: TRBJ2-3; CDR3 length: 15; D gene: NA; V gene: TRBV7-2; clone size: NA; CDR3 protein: CASSLGDWSTDTQYF; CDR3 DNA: TGTGCCAGCAGCTTAGGTGACTGGAGCACAGATACGCAGTATTTT
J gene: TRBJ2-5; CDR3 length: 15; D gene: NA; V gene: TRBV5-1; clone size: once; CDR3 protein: CASSLALGSEETQYF; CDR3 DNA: TGCGCCAGCAGCTTGGCCCTAGGGAGCGAGGAGACCCAGTACTTC
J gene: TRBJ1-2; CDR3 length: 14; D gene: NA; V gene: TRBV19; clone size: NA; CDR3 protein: CASSVQGANYGYTF; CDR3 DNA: TGTGCCAGTAGTGTACAAGGGGCTAACTATGGCTACACCTTC
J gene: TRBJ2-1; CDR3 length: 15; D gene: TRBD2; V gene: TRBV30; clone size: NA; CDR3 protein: CAWRPLAGRGNEQFF; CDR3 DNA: TGTGCCTGGAGGCCGCTAGCGGGACGGGGCAATGAGCAGTTCTTC
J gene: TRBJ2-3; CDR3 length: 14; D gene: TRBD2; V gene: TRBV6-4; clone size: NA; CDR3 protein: CASSERGGTDTQYF; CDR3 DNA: TGTGCCAGCAGTGAGCGGGGGGGCACAGATACGCAGTATTTT
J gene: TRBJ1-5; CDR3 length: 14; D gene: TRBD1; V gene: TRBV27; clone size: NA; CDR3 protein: CASRPGQRNQPQHF; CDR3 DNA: TGTGCCAGCAGACCGGGACAGAGAAATCAGCCCCAGCATTTT
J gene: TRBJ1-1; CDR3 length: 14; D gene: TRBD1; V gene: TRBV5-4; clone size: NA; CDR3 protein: CASRLGQVNTEAFF; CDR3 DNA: TGTGCCAGCAGACTTGGACAGGTGAACACTGAAGCTTTCTTT